What follows is one TCR beta chain and its context. The clone's antigen remains unknown. No base quality information exists; no much larger clone differs at one position. This sample was included in a study of blood T cell repertoires in COVID-19 (dated by TCRdb to between 2020 and 2021). Regarding the complete study: Samples covering the acute and convalescent phases of COVID-19 were provided by collaborators in the United States, Italy and Spain. The material from the prospective study consisted of cDNA or gDNA derived from T cells, B-cell-depleted T cells, or PBMCs. Subjects who had been exposed to COVID-19, were actively infected with it, or had recovered from it provided the deeply sampled blood TCRbeta repertoires that made up the dataset. The repertoires were released in a freely available public database meant as a resource for research on the immune response to SARS-CoV-2. The samples were drawn from two sources: the first 160 participants of the ongoing ImmuneRACE study, and 950 to 1,500 subjects contributed by 6 global collaborators. Sample metadata almost always included a de-identified subject ID, COVID-19 status, age in years and sex. Where HLA class I and class II types were available, the types were taken from metadata supplied by the sample provider, not from assay-based typing.

TCRbeta CDR3 regions were amplified from genomic DNA by means of the immunoSEQ Assay, a bias-controlled multiplex PCR. The study's processing was this. The number of nucleated cells in each sample was estimated from the amplification of reference gene primers within the assay. To quantify the absolute abundance of each unique TCRbeta CDR3 rearrangement, sequence reads were collapsed and filtered. For each sample, productive Simpson clonality was calculated by taking the square root of Simpson's diversity index across productive rearrangements. What TCRdb holds here is the immuneACCESS table cut down to in-frame rearrangements. Part of the clones is not present; checked against another copy, under half of the missing clones reflect an unresolved V gene, and the others are unexplained. That table is the source of V, J and clone size, and D and trimming were worked out from the DNA. The table for this sample lists 12,000 or so clones; 80% to 90% of them were counted only once. The ten largest clones capture around 3.7% of the sample.

The paper's findings and limits, for the study overall: The amount of clinical and demographic metadata varied by source and participant and was provided uncurated.

Measured from the cysteine to the phenylalanine, the CDR3 is 13 residues long. The kept DNA is CDR3 alone, 39 bases in frame from the first base. V is cut by 4 bases and J by 2 bases, and the space between the germline ends is 9 bases. Per the germline V gene, SGHVS is the CDR1 and FNYEAQ is the CDR2. Whole blood was collected in K2EDTA tubes by collaborating institutions according to the institutions' own protocols. For TCRbeta analysis, collaborator samples were shipped as frozen whole blood, as isolated PBMCs, or as DNA extracted from either sample type. The sequenced material came from peripheral blood. Recombination joined TRBV7-6 with TRBJ2-7; a tentative D match to TRBD2 spans 5 bases. This clonotype was sampled from a woman aged 55-75 years with acute or convalescent COVID-19. The nucleotide sequence reads as follows: TGTGCCAGCAGCTCGAGGGAGACCTACGAGCAGTACTTC. Its product reads: CASSSRETYEQYF.